Relative to its sample, the clone carrying this TCR beta chain is medium-sized. The antigen remains undetermined. Other DNA sequences of this sample code for an identical CDR3. Per the germline V gene, CDR1 is SEHNR and CDR2 is FQNEAQ (reference sequence). Trimming stripped 4 bases from V and 7 bases from J, with 10 bases between. There are 12 residues in the CDR3. The PCR used 60 Vbeta and 13 Jbeta primers. Using immunoSEQ multiplex PCR, the repertoire was profiled, and TCRdb retains in-frame clones only, with some absent. The sample carries 150,000 or so clones, 80% recorded once. This record comes from a study of cytomegalovirus exposure and HLA in healthy donors. Study in general: Earlier findings included 100 million to 130 million unique TCR beta sequences obtained from roughly 200 million T cells.

Study outcomes and limitations: Confirmation in vitro established that three CMV-associated chains were specific for CMV antigens. A later analysis linked roughly 17,000 TCR beta sequences to HLA alleles at 0.05 false discovery rate. Further analysis was carried out later, and it showed several of the most significant clusters appearing linked to common viral pathogens.

Specimen: PBMCs. This sequence originates from a woman between 40 and 50 years old in good health and CMV-seropositive. The chain couples TRBV7-9 to TRBJ1-2, with D perhaps TRBD1 (5 bases). DNA of the CDR3: TGTGCCAGCAGCTCGGGACTAACTGGCTACACCTTC. It yields the protein CASSSGLTGYTF.